The rows below give T cell receptor beta chains drawn from one sample of a study of shared clonotypes between healthy human individuals. Only in-frame clones appear in the TCRdb table, and some are missing; sequencing was by immunoSEQ multiplex PCR. The table includes about 2.1 million clones, 93% detected once. The sample consisted of naive CD8+ T cells from PBMCs. The origin of the receptors is a man between 18 and 35 years old in good health. Some clones in this sample may be carry-over from other donors' samples. The CDR3 runs from the conserved cysteine through the conserved F or W. Each record gives: J gene, D gene, clone size, V gene, CDR3 DNA, CDR3 protein. A D gene is named only where the DNA matches it firmly. Part of the rows lack a size; the others show once, few, many or a class for expanded clones.

TRBJ2-5 | TRBD1 | . | TRBV7-2 | TGTGCCAGCAGCTTAGGGTCGATGTGGTGGGACAGCCAAGAGACCCAGTACTTC | CASSLGSMWWDSQETQYF
TRBJ2-2 | . | . | TRBV7-9 | TGTGCCAGCAGCTCGGGGAGCACCGGGGAGCTGTTTTTT | CASSSGSTGELFF
TRBJ2-6 | . | . | TRBV28 | TGTGCCAGCAGTTTACATCAGGGGGGCCCTTCTGGGGCCAACGTCCTGACTTTC | CASSLHQGGPSGANVLTF
TRBJ1-2 | . | once | TRBV19 | TGTGCCAGTAGTATAGCACGGTATAGGGATGGCTACACCTTC | CASSIARYRDGYTF
TRBJ2-7 | TRBD2 | . | TRBV27 | TGTGCCACCAAGACGGGGGGTTCCTACGAGCAGTACTTC | CATKTGGSYEQYF
TRBJ1-1 | . | . | TRBV30 | TGTGCCTGGAGTGGAGGTCGGGGGATACTAAACACTGAAGCTTTCTTT | CAWSGGRGILNTEAFF
TRBJ2-7 | . | . | TRBV20-1 | TGCAGTGCTAGTCCCACCTACGAGCAGTACTTC | CSASPTYEQYF
TRBJ2-7 | . | . | TRBV7-6 | TGTGCCAGCAGCTTAGAGGCAGTCCGCCTGGCCGAGCAGTACTTC | CASSLEAVRLAEQYF
TRBJ2-1 | . | . | TRBV7-8 | TGTGCCAGCAGCTCGGGACTTGGCGATGAGCAGTTCTTC | CASSSGLGDEQFF
TRBJ2-7 | . | . | TRBV11-2 | TGTGCCAGCAGCTATTACCGGGACGGAGACGAGCAGTACTTC | CASSYYRDGDEQYF
TRBJ1-2 | . | . | TRBV11-2 | TGTGCCACCCCCGAACCCCCTGGCTATGGCTACACCTTC | CATPEPPGYGYTF
TRBJ2-1 | TRBD1 | once | TRBV11-2 | TGTGCCAGCAGCCCCCAGGGACAGGTCTACAATGAGCAGTTCTTC | CASSPQGQVYNEQFF
TRBJ2-7 | TRBD2 | . | TRBV27 | TGTGCCAGCAGTAGACTAGCTAGCGGGATCTCCGAGCAGTACTTC | CASSRLASGISEQYF
TRBJ1-1 | TRBD1 | . | TRBV4-3 | TGCGCCAGCAGCCCGGGGACAGAAGCTTTGAACACTGAGGCTTTCTTT | CASSPGTEALNTEAFF
TRBJ2-1 | . | . | TRBV5-1 | TGCGCCAGCAGCCTAGAGGGATCACGAAATGAGCAGTTCTTC | CASSLEGSRNEQFF
TRBJ2-1 | . | . | TRBV7-2 | TGTGCCAGCAGCTTGACACCCTACAATGAGCAGTTCTTC | CASSLTPYNEQFF
TRBJ2-1 | . | . | TRBV9 | TGTGCCAGCAGCGTAGACGGGAAGAATGAGCAGTTCTTC | CASSVDGKNEQFF
TRBJ2-1 | TRBD2 | . | TRBV5-1 | TGCGCCAGCAGCTTGTTACGGCGGGAGCCTTTATATGAGCAGTTCTTC | CASSLLRREPLYEQFF
TRBJ2-7 | . | . | TRBV27 | TGTGCCAGCAGCTGGCGGGGAAGTAGCGGCTACGAGCAGTACTTC | CASSWRGSSGYEQYF
TRBJ2-1 | TRBD1 | . | TRBV28 | TGTGCCAGCAGCCAACAGGGGGCCCACAATGAGCAGTTCTTC | CASSQQGAHNEQFF
TRBJ1-2 | TRBD1 | once | TRBV10-3 | TGTGCCATCAGTGGGGGACAGGGGGATGGCTACACCTTC | CAISGGQGDGYTF
TRBJ2-1 | TRBD2 | once | TRBV11-2 | TGTGCCAGCAGCGATCGCGGGGAGGGCCGGGAGCAGTTCTTC | CASSDRGEGREQFF
TRBJ2-1 | TRBD1 | . | TRBV9 | TGTGCCAGCAGCGTAGAGGGCTCGGACAGGGGGCACGTTGAGCAGTTCTTC | CASSVEGSDRGHVEQFF
TRBJ2-3 | TRBD1 | . | TRBV2 | TGTGCCAGCAGTACCTATTCCGGGACAGGGGCAGATACGCAGTATTTT | CASSTYSGTGADTQYF
TRBJ2-1 | TRBD1 | . | TRBV5-3 | TGTGCCAGAAGCTTGCTACAGGGGGCAGCGAGGAATGAGCAGTTCTTC | CARSLLQGAARNEQFF
TRBJ2-2 | TRBD1 | . | TRBV7-8 | TGTGCCAGCAGCCTCATTGGCCCGGGACAGGGAAGAGAAGGGGAGCTGTTTTTT | CASSLIGPGQGREGELFF
TRBJ2-1 | . | . | TRBV6-1 | TGTGCCAGCAGTGAAAACAAGCCCCTCGATGAGCAGTTCTTC | CASSENKPLDEQFF
TRBJ1-2 | . | . | TRBV6-1 | TGTGCCAGCAGTGAAGGGGTGGGCTACACCTTC | CASSEGVGYTF
TRBJ2-3 | TRBD2 | few | TRBV27 | TGTGCCAGCAGCCCTGCCAGCGGGGAATTCACAGATACGCAGTATTTT | CASSPASGEFTDTQYF
TRBJ2-1 | . | once | TRBV6-5 | TGTGCCAGCAGTTACTCCGATTACAATGAGCAGTTCTTC | CASSYSDYNEQFF
TRBJ2-7 | . | . | TRBV9 | TGTGCCAGCAGCGTCCTCCCGGGGCCCTACGAGCAGTACTTC | CASSVLPGPYEQYF
TRBJ1-3 | . | . | TRBV10-2 | TGCGCCAGCAGTGTACAGAGAGCTGGAAACACCATATATTTT | CASSVQRAGNTIYF
TRBJ1-6 | . | . | TRBV4-1 | TGCGCCAGCAGCCAAGAGCCGAATTCACCCCTCCACTTT | CASSQEPNSPLHF
TRBJ1-3 | . | . | TRBV6-5 | TGTGCCAGCGGGATTGGAAACACCATATATTTT | CASGIGNTIYF
TRBJ2-1 | . | . | TRBV7-9 | TGTGCCAGCAGCCTAGCGAGGAGCTCCTACAATGAGCAGTTCTTC | CASSLARSSYNEQFF
TRBJ2-7 | . | . | TRBV28 | TGTGCCAGCAGATTGACAGGCACCTACGAGCAGTACTTC | CASRLTGTYEQYF
TRBJ2-1 | . | once | TRBV27 | TGTGCCAGCAGTTATCGGGTTACGAGTGAGCAGTTCTTC | CASSYRVTSEQFF
TRBJ2-4 | . | once | TRBV9 | TGTGCCAGCAGCGCACCTTTAACTACAGTGGGGGAAGGCAAAAACATTCAGTACTTC | CASSAPLTTVGEGKNIQYF
TRBJ2-7 | . | . | TRBV11-2 | TGTGCCAGCAGCTTGAAAGGGACGGCCAACGAGCAGTACTTC | CASSLKGTANEQYF
TRBJ2-1 | TRBD2 | . | TRBV27 | TGTGCCAGCAGTTTAATTGGGACTAGCGGGAGCGTCTACAATGAGCAGTTCTTC | CASSLIGTSGSVYNEQFF
TRBJ2-7 | TRBD2 | . | TRBV28 | TGTGCCAGCACCGGACTAGCGGACTTCTCCTACGAGCAGTACTTC | CASTGLADFSYEQYF
TRBJ2-1 | TRBD2 | . | TRBV28 | TGTGCCAGCAGTTTAAGCCGGGAGGTCAACAATGAGCAGTTCTTC | CASSLSREVNNEQFF
TRBJ2-1 | TRBD1 | . | TRBV7-9 | TGTGCCAGCAGCTCGACAGGGGGCATTAACGACAATGAGCAGTTCTTC | CASSSTGGINDNEQFF
TRBJ1-3 | TRBD1 | . | TRBV7-6 | TGTGCCAGCAGCTCCGGGACAGCGAAAGGAAACACCATATATTTT | CASSSGTAKGNTIYF
TRBJ2-7 | . | . | TRBV25-1 | TGTGCCAGCAGTGACAGGTTCTACGAGCAGTACTTC | CASSDRFYEQYF
TRBJ2-7 | . | . | TRBV4-3 | TGCGCCAGCAGCCAAGAGAGGGACGGCTCCTACGAGCAGTACTTC | CASSQERDGSYEQYF
TRBJ2-2 | . | . | TRBV19 | TGTGCCAGTCGCCTCGGGCCAACGTGGGACACCGGGGAGCTGTTTTTT | CASRLGPTWDTGELFF
TRBJ1-2 | . | . | TRBV19 | TGTGCCAGTAGTATAGATCTGGGGGCACCTCTTTATGGCTACACCTTC | CASSIDLGAPLYGYTF